The clone carrying this T cell receptor beta chain was picked up a small number of times. Its antigen is unknown. Treatment reported: randomized to nivolumab then ipilimumab (arm A) or the reverse (arm B). The data were produced by immunoSEQ multiplex PCR, yet TCRdb's version contains in-frame clones alone and is incomplete. The table has over 4,000 clones, around 30% seen once. The CDR3 has 15 amino acids. Between the trimmed V and J ends, which lost 0 bases and 5 bases, there was a span of 11 bases. Germline CDR1 reads SGHNT; CDR2 reads YENEEA. These data originate in a study of sequential checkpoint blockade in melanoma. Study details: Matched biopsies came pretreatment and at week 13 for twenty-two patients.

Whole-study findings and limits: For nivolumab-first patients, baseline tumor clonality was associated with response.

This receptor was identified in a human donor with melanoma. The rearrangement uses TRBV11-3 and TRBJ1-5, with D possibly matching TRBD1 (6 bases). Here the sequenced sample was tumor tissue (inferred from file names), taken from a patient given nivolumab and ipilimumab in sequence. CDR3 sequence (DNA): TGTGCCAGCAGCTTAGATTTGGGGGGCCATCAGCCCCAGCATTTT. Protein: CASSLDLGGHQPQHF.